The present T cell receptor beta chain was sequenced within a study of T-cell memory formation after mild COVID-19. This CDR3 region has 16 residues. Germline V gene sequence: CDR1 SGHTA, CDR2 FQGNSA. After removal of 5 bases from V and 7 bases from J, the junction contained 10 bases not matched to a gene. General study findings and limits: A second wave expanding day 15 to 37 was CD4+-biased; contracting clones were balanced.

To note about this clonotype: The target antigen is unknown.

After 5'RACE with constant-segment primers, TCR alpha and TCR beta cDNA libraries carrying sample barcodes and UMIs were obtained. Each CDR3 protein gets one entry after TCRdb re-called the 5' RACE reads with MiXCR. The sample has 250,000 to 300,000 distinct CDR3 sequences; roughly 15% are singletons. The clonotype was recovered from a young man who had mild COVID-19 (a few samples of this study predate the infection). Cell type and time point are not known. The chain employs TRBV7-2 and TRBJ2-4, with 11 nucleotides matching TRBD2. Sample: PBMCs or a T cell subset sorted from them (not recorded which). DNA of the CDR3: TGTGCCAGCAGCCCATCTAGCGGGGGGTCAGGCAACATTCAGTACTTC. It encodes CASSPSSGGSGNIQYF.